These 3 T cell receptor beta chains came from one sample sequenced in a study of identical twins. TCRdb ran MiXCR on the 5' RACE reads and lists one entry per CDR3 protein. The sample gives some 710,000 distinct CDR3 sequences, 5.5% to 7.5% of which show up once; roughly 1.8% is in the top ten. Material: naive T cells sorted from blood. Receptors were obtained from a man aged 18 to 35 in good health.

This clonotype was observed many times. The V and J genes are TRBV12-3 or TRBV12-4 and TRBJ1-3, with D uncertain. Trimming took off 6 bases at V and 0 bases at J, with 12 bases between the two ends. The CDR3 covers 15 residues. The CDR3 region is CASSLTMGSGNTIYF. Here the CDR3 DNA reads TGTGCCAGCAGCCTTACGATGGGCTCTGGAAACACCATATATTTT.

This clonotype was seen at least ten times. CDR3 DNA: TGTGCCAGCAGTTACATCTTGTCTAGCGGATACAATGAGCAGTTCTTC. Its translation is CASSYILSSGYNEQFF. This chain uses TRBV6-5 with TRBJ2-1; 7 nucleotides match TRBD2. V trimming: 2 bases; J trimming: 4 bases; junction bases outside the gene matches: 8. Looked up from germline, CDR1 is MNHEY and CDR2 is SVGAGI. The CDR3 covers 16 residues.

The rearrangement links TRBV6-4 to TRBJ2-3, with D unresolved. Germline V lookup: CDR1 MRHNA, CDR2 SNTAGT. V lost 4 bases and J 2 bases, leaving 10 bases between the germline ends. The CDR3 length is 14 residues. CDR3 amino acids: CASSVKWDTDTQYF. The CDR3 nucleotides are TGTGCCAGCAGTGTTAAGTGGGACACAGATACGCAGTATTTT.